This passage covers 28 T cell receptor beta chains from one sample sequenced in a study of early T cells in non-severe SARS-CoV-2 infection. A single record per CDR3 protein comes from TCRdb applying MiXCR to the 5' RACE reads. The sample holds tens of thousands of distinct CDR3 sequences; 12% are singletons and the top ten take approximately 4.4%. The sample was whole blood. These receptors originate from an adult who was a healthcare worker with PCR-confirmed SARS-CoV-2 infection or an uninfected control (not recorded which).

This clonotype was seen at least ten times. The gene calls are TRBV6-2 or TRBV6-3 and TRBJ2-3; maybe TRBD2 (6 bases). Germline loops: CDR1 MNHEY, CDR2 SVGEGT. The CDR3 contains 15 residues. With 8 bases removed from V and 4 bases from J, the gap between germline ends came to 19 bases. In DNA form, the CDR3 reads TGTGCCAGCCGGGGGTTTCTCGCGGTCCCAGATACGCAGTATTTT. Its translation is CASRGFLAVPDTQYF.

This clonotype was seen a handful of times. The V call is TRBV6-5, the J call TRBJ2-5, with TRBD2 identical over 8 bases. This CDR3 comprises 14 residues. Germline CDR1 MNHEY, CDR2 SVGAGI. Trimming cost V 5 bases and J 5 bases; bases outside gene matches: 7. CDR3 sequence reads: CASSQAGVEETQYF. The CDR3 DNA sequence: TGTGCCAGCAGTCAAGCGGGAGTGGAGGAGACCCAGTACTTC.

The CDR3, as DNA: TGTGCCATCAGTGAAGGTACCGGAGTGGGAAACACCATATATTTT. Its protein product is CAISEGTGVGNTIYF. The chain combines TRBV10-3 with TRBJ1-3; no clear D gene. Trimming took off 3 bases at V and 4 bases at J, with 13 bases between the two ends. Germline V gene lookup returns CDR1 ENHRY and CDR2 SYGVKD. This CDR3 has 15 residues.

The V and J genes are TRBV18 and TRBJ1-1; the D is unclear. CDR3 length: 15 residues. Germline V lookup: CDR1 KGHSH, CDR2 LQKENI. The germline V and J ends were trimmed by 3 bases and 5 bases, with 16 bases remaining between them. In DNA form, the CDR3 reads TGTGCCAGCTCACCTGTGGGCCAAGTGGGGACTGAAGCTTTCTTT. Translation: CASSPVGQVGTEAFF.

This clonotype was seen a handful of times. V usage is TRBV7-9 and J usage is TRBJ2-7, with D possibly being TRBD1 or TRBD2 (5 bases each). The germline gives CDR1 SEHNR, CDR2 FQNEAQ (reference sequence). Trimming shortened V by 2 bases and J by 7 bases, and 12 bases separated the two germline ends. The CDR3 is made up of 13 amino acids. The CDR3 region is CASSLRDVGEQYF. CDR3 DNA sequence: TGTGCCAGCAGCTTAAGGGACGTCGGGGAGCAGTACTTC.

This clonotype was picked up many times. The J gene is TRBJ2-1, the V gene TRBV11-3; no clear D. Germline V gives CDR1 SGHNT, CDR2 YENEEA. Trimming shortened V by 1 base and J by 6 bases, and 13 bases separated the two germline ends. The CDR3 is 15 amino acids. CDR3 in DNA: TGTGCCAGCAGCTTAGGAGGCGCCCCCATCAATGAGCAGTTCTTC. Its protein product is CASSLGGAPINEQFF.

Many counts were recorded for this clonotype. The chain joins TRBV29-1 to TRBJ1-3; no definite D call. V shed 4 bases and J shed 6 bases, with 13 bases lying between them. There are 13 residues in the CDR3. From germline, CDR1 is SQVTM and CDR2 ANQGSEA. The CDR3 region has the DNA TGCAGCGTTGGGAGAGGGCAAGAAAACACCATATATTTT. Protein: CSVGRGQENTIYF.

The chain couples TRBV20-1 to TRBJ2-1; D gene uncertain. This CDR3 is built from 10 residues. The germline gives CDR1 DFQATT, CDR2 SNEGSKA (reference sequence). Trimming cost V 5 bases and J 5 bases, with 4 bases left between them. Here the CDR3 reads CSAHDNEQFF. CDR3 coding DNA: TGCAGTGCTCATGACAATGAGCAGTTCTTC.

This clonotype was seen many times. This chain's CDR3 is CASSLGVSYSNQPQHF. The CDR3 DNA sequence: TGTGCCAGCAGCTTAGGGGTCAGTTATAGCAATCAGCCCCAGCATTTT. This rearrangement joins TRBV7-9 to TRBJ1-5, with unresolved D. V lost 1 base to trimming and J lost 0 bases, with 10 bases between them. This CDR3 region has 16 residues. Germline CDR1 and CDR2: SEHNR and FQNEAQ (reference sequence).

A word on this clonotype: A much more abundant neighbour one base away suggests this may be a read error. The chain carries TRBV9 and TRBJ1-2; the D is unclear. The germline gives CDR1 SGDLS, CDR2 YYNGEE. The CDR3 has 14 amino acids. CDR3 DNA: TGTGCCAGCGGCGTAGATTTACAGAACTATGGCTACACCTTC. Amino acids: CASGVDLQNYGYTF.

The chain combines TRBV4-1 with TRBJ2-2, with 7 nucleotides matching TRBD2. CDR1 and CDR2 (germline): MGHRA, YSYEKL. V gave up 4 bases and J gave up 1 base; unmatched junction bases: 6. The length of the CDR3 is 16 residues. In nucleotides, the CDR3 is TGCGCCAGCAGCCTGGGACTACCGGAGAACACCGGGGAGCTGTTTTTT. It yields the protein CASSLGLPENTGELFF.

This clonotype was found many times. The rearrangement links TRBV5-1 to TRBJ2-7; D is unresolved. The CDR3 is 14 amino acids. V shed 5 bases and J shed 1 base, with 13 bases lying between them. The germline CDR1 and CDR2 sequences are SGHRS and YFSETQ. As DNA, the CDR3 is TGCGCCAGCAGGCACTACAGCCAGTCCTACGAGCAGTACTTC. This sequence encodes CASRHYSQSYEQYF.

This clonotype turned up a few times. The chain is built from TRBV9 and TRBJ2-7; a weak D match, TRBD1 (5 bases). Per germline, CDR1 SGDLS and CDR2 YYNGEE. V was shortened by 3 bases and J by 5 bases, with 12 bases between the two germline ends. The CDR3 spans 13 residues. The CDR3 is CASSAREINEQYF. CDR3 DNA sequence: TGTGCCAGCAGCGCCAGGGAAATCAACGAGCAGTACTTC.

V is TRBV12-3 or TRBV12-4 and J is TRBJ2-2; no reliable D call. The V and J ends lost 2 bases and 4 bases respectively, with 11 bases between them. The CDR3 spans 15 residues. As DNA, the CDR3 is TGTGCCAGCAGTTTAAGAGGCTGGGGCACCGGGGAGCTGTTTTTT. Its translation is CASSLRGWGTGELFF.

Of note for this clonotype: Just one base apart from a much larger clone, this may be a read error. The gene calls are TRBV29-1 and TRBJ1-1, with D perhaps TRBD1 (6 bases). The CDR3 loop spans 12 amino acids. The germline CDR1 and CDR2 sequences are SQVTM and ANQGSEA. The CDR3 reads CGTLTGNTEAFF. In DNA form, the CDR3 reads TGCGGCACTTTGACAGGGAACACTGAAGCTTTCTTT. Using reference TRBV29-1 and TRBJ1-1 for the parts outside the CDR3, the full variable domain is SAVISQKPSRDICQRGTSLTIQCQVDSQVTMMFWYRQQPGQSLTLIATANQGSEATYESGFVIDKFPISRPNLTFSTLTVSNMSPEDSSIYLCGTLTGNTEAFFGQGTRLTVV.

This clonotype was recorded many times. The chain couples TRBV2 to TRBJ1-1; tentative D call: TRBD1 (5 bases). Per germline, CDR1 SNHLY and CDR2 FYNNEI. CDR3 length: 15 amino acids. V was trimmed by 3 bases and J by 3 bases, leaving 14 bases between them. The CDR3 sequence: CASSDPPRGYTEAFF. The CDR3 bases are TGTGCCAGCAGTGACCCCCCCCGGGGGTACACTGAAGCTTTCTTT.

This chain joins TRBV2 and TRBJ2-1; 8 nucleotides align to TRBD1. The CDR3 has 15 residues. Germline V gene data show CDR1 as SNHLY and CDR2 as FYNNEI. With V trimmed by 4 bases and J by 3 bases, 5 bases remained unmatched. In nucleotides, the CDR3 is TGTGCCAGCAGTGCCAGGACAGGGCTCTACAATGAGCAGTTCTTC. Its protein is CASSARTGLYNEQFF.

The chain recombines TRBV21-1 with TRBJ1-5. TRBV21-1 is a pseudogene segment. CDR3 length: 16 amino acids. CDR3 region: CATRGPSGRSNQPQHF. CDR3 bases: TGTGCCACCAGGGGGCCTTCCGGGAGGAGCAATCAGCCCCAGCATTTT.

This clonotype was seen at least ten times. J is TRBJ2-1 and V is TRBV11-3; 8 nucleotides match TRBD2. The V gene's germline CDR1 is SGHNT and CDR2 YENEEA. The V segment lost 4 bases and the J segment 8 bases; nucleotides outside the gene matches: 10. This CDR3 is built from 15 residues. DNA for the CDR3: TGTGCCAGCAGCTCCGGGACTAGGAGCGTTGATGAGCAGTTCTTC. It yields the protein CASSSGTRSVDEQFF.

This clonotype came up a few times. The chain combines TRBV14 with TRBJ2-5, with a tentative D call TRBD2 (6 bases). Germline CDR1 SGHDN, CDR2 FVKESK. Trimming stripped 0 bases from V and 4 bases from J, with 21 bases between. The CDR3 has 18 residues. In DNA, the CDR3 is TGTGCCAGCAGCCAAGATATAACCGGGACTTTGACCAGAGAGACCCAGTACTTC. This sequence encodes CASSQDITGTLTRETQYF. Looking up the rest from reference TRBV14 and TRBJ2-5 gives the full variable domain: EAGVTQFPSHSVIEKGQTVTLRCDPISGHDNLYWYRRVMGKEIKFLLHFVKESKQDESGMPNNRFLAERTGGTYSTLKVQPAELEDSGVYFCASSQDITGTLTRETQYFGPGTRLLVL.

This clonotype came up many times. This chain uses TRBV5-5 with TRBJ2-2, with D unresolved. The CDR3 totals 13 residues. The ends were cut back, 1 base at V and 7 bases at J, with 8 bases in the middle. CDR1 SGHKS and CDR2 YYEKEE come from the germline V gene (reference sequence). Here the CDR3 reads CASSLTGLGELFF. The CDR3 DNA follows: TGTGCCAGCAGCTTGACCGGGCTCGGGGAGCTGTTTTTT.

Many counts were recorded for this clonotype. The chain uses TRBV7-8 and TRBJ2-1; 8 positions match TRBD2. This CDR3 spans 16 amino acids. CDR1 is SGHVS and CDR2 is FQNEAQ in the germline V gene. The V gene end was trimmed by 5 bases and the J gene end by 6 bases; junction bases not matched to a gene: 12. Written as DNA, the CDR3 is TGTGCCAGCAGCAACGATAGGGATACTAGCGGCAATGAGCAGTTCTTC. Translated, it gives CASSNDRDTSGNEQFF.

Ten or more counts support this clonotype. The gene calls are TRBV5-5 and TRBJ2-3, with TRBD2 matching 7 bases. The CDR3 sequence is 15 residues long. In germline, CDR1 is SGHKS, CDR2 YYEKEE (reference sequence). The V gene end was trimmed by 1 base and the J gene end by 4 bases; junction bases not matched to a gene: 6. As DNA, the CDR3 is TGTGCCAGCAGCTTGCCTCGGGAGGCGTCAGATACGCAGTATTTT. Translation: CASSLPREASDTQYF. The full variable domain, its missing parts supplied by reference TRBV5-5 and TRBJ2-3, is DAGVTQSPTHLIKTRGQQVTLRCSPISGHKSVSWYQQVLGQGPQFIFQYYEKEERGRGNFPDRFSARQFPNYSSELNVNALLLGDSALYLCASSLPREASDTQYFGPGTRLTVL.

This rearrangement joins TRBV3-1 to TRBJ2-1, with 9 bases fitting TRBD2. Germline V gene sequence: CDR1 LGHDT, CDR2 YNNKEL (reference sequence). J gave up 6 bases and V 3 bases, and 0 bases lay outside the gene matches. The CDR3 has 13 amino acids. CDR3 loop: CASSQTSGNEQFF. The CDR3, as DNA: TGTGCCAGCAGCCAGACTAGCGGCAATGAGCAGTTCTTC.

This clonotype turned up a few times. The CDR3 loop reads CASSQPVRGYNSPLHF. DNA of the CDR3: TGCGCCAGCAGCCAACCAGTAAGGGGGTATAATTCACCCCTCCACTTT. The J gene is TRBJ1-6, the V gene TRBV4-1, with D possibly matching TRBD1 (6 bases). The germline V gene encodes CDR1 MGHRA and CDR2 YSYEKL. V shed 2 bases and J shed 4 bases, with 12 bases lying between them. This CDR3 is built from 16 residues.

The sample holds a few counts of this clonotype. The gene calls are TRBV7-9 and TRBJ2-5; 9 nucleotides agree with TRBD1. Germline CDR1 is SEHNR and CDR2 is FQNEAQ (reference sequence). The V gene end was trimmed by 5 bases and the J gene end by 3 bases; junction bases not matched to a gene: 4. This CDR3 region has 14 residues. The CDR3 here is CASSPRDREETQYF. The CDR3, as DNA: TGTGCCAGCAGCCCCCGGGACAGGGAAGAGACCCAGTACTTC.

The V gene is TRBV6-6, the J gene TRBJ1-2, with TRBD1 identical over 7 bases. This CDR3 contains 15 residues. Germline V gene data show CDR1 as MNHNY and CDR2 as SVGAGI (reference sequence). V lost 3 bases and J lost 1; bases outside the gene matches: 5. The CDR3 region has the DNA TGTGCCAGCAGTTATACAGGGGACCTTAACTATGGCTACACCTTC. Translating gives CASSYTGDLNYGYTF.

The genes are TRBV5-1 and TRBJ2-1; TRBD1 is a possible D gene (6 bases). Trimming took 6 bases from V and 1 from J, leaving 14 bases between them. CDR3 length: 15 amino acids. CDR1 and CDR2 from the germline V gene are SGHRS and YFSETQ. CDR3 sequence reads: CASTITGLSYNEQFF. Here the CDR3 DNA reads TGCGCCAGCACGATAACAGGGTTATCCTACAATGAGCAGTTCTTC. Full variable domain (rest looked up from reference TRBV5-1 and TRBJ2-1): KAGVTQTPRYLIKTRGQQVTLSCSPISGHRSVSWYQQTPGQGLQFLFEYFSETQRNKGNFPGRFSGRQFSNSRSEMNVSTLELGDSALYLCASTITGLSYNEQFFGPGTRLTVL.